The clone carrying this T cell receptor beta chain was seen more than once but under ten times. Its antigen is unidentified. These data originate in a study of identical twins. The CDR3 has 14 amino acids. V was pared by 8 bases and J by 2 bases, with 5 bases of the junction left unmatched. Germline CDR1 LNHNV, CDR2 YYDKDF (reference sequence). Study observations and caveats: Findings came from cross-sectional statistics, without long-term follow-up of donors.

Each cDNA held unique molecular identifiers, and template switching gave it a universal primer site. Each CDR3 protein is one row after TCRdb ran MiXCR on the 5' RACE reads. The sample contains approximately 190,000 distinct CDR3 sequences, around a sixth of which appear only once. Everyone who gave samples was a healthy Caucasian. A further study also used this sample, focusing on T cells expressing NK-cell markers. That publication notes: The study sequenced eight donors, seven HCMV-seropositive and one seronegative.

This TCR derives from a woman between 18 and 29 years old in good health. The V call is TRBV15, the J call TRBJ1-5; 8 positions agree with TRBD1. Sequencing was carried out using CD8+ T cells sorted from blood. The CDR3 sequence: CATGLGQGNQPQHF. The CDR3 region has the DNA TGTGCCACCGGATTGGGACAGGGCAATCAGCCCCAGCATTTT.